The source of this T cell receptor beta chain is a study of cytomegalovirus exposure and HLA in healthy donors. Study results and limitations: A later look showed TCR association rates differing by HLA locus, highest for DRB1 and lowest for HLA-C.

With 60 Vbeta and 13 Jbeta primers, the PCR was carried out. TCRdb's table, derived via immunoSEQ multiplex PCR, lists solely in-frame clones and lacks some. The profile shows about 140,000 clones, 80% of them singletons. V gave up 1 base and J gave up 1 base, with 5 bases separating them. CDR3 length: 13 residues. Germline V gives CDR1 SGHRS, CDR2 YFSETQ. A remark on this clone: Its antigen is currently unknown.

The sequenced sample consisted of PBMCs. This sequence originates from a man aged 35 to 55 in good health and CMV-seronegative. The V and J genes are TRBV5-1 and TRBJ1-2; D is unclear. The CDR3 nucleotides read TGCGCCAGCAGCTTGACAAATAACTATGGCTACACCTTC. It translates to CASSLTNNYGYTF. The full variable domain, its missing parts supplied by reference TRBV5-1 and TRBJ1-2, is KAGVTQTPRYLIKTRGQQVTLSCSPISGHRSVSWYQQTPGQGLQFLFEYFSETQRNKGNFPGRFSGRQFSNSRSEMNVSTLELGDSALYLCASSLTNNYGYTFGSGTRLTVV.